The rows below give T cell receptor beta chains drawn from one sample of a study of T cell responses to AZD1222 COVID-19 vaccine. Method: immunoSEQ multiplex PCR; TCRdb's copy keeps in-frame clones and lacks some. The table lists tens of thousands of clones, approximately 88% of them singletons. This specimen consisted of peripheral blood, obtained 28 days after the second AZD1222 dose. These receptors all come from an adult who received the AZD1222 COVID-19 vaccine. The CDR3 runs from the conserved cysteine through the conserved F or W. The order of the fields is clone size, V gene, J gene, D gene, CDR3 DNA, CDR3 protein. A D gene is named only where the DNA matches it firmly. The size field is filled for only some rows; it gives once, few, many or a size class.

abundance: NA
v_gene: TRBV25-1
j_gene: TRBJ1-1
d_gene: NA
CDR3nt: TGTGCCAGCAGTGCCTCACAGGGATGGGTGAACACTGAAGCTTTCTTT
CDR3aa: CASSASQGWVNTEAFF

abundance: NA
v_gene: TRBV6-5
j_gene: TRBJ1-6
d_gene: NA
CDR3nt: TGTGCCAGCAGTTACCGGGGTCCTGATTCACCCCTCCACTTT
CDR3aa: CASSYRGPDSPLHF

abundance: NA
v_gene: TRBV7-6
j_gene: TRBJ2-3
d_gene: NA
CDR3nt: TGTGCCAGCAGCTTAGCCCCCGGGGCGGGCACAGATACGCAGTATTTT
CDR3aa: CASSLAPGAGTDTQYF

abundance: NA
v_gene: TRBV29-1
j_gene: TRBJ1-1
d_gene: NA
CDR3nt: TGCAGCGTAAAACAGGGTCCTGAAGCTTTCTTT
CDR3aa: CSVKQGPEAFF

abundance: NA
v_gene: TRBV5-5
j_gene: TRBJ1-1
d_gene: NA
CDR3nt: TGTGCCAGCAGCTCCCTCCGGGGGCCAGGCACTGAAGCTTTCTTT
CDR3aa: CASSSLRGPGTEAFF

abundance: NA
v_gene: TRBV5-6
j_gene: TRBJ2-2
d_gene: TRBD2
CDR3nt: TGTGCCAGCAGCGGACTAGCGAGGAACACCGGGGAGCTGTTTTTT
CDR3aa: CASSGLARNTGELFF

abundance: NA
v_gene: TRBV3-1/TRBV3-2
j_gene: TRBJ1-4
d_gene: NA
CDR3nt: TGTGCCAGCAGCCAAGTTGGGGTTGGGACAACTCTACTGTTTTTT
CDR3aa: CASSQVGVGTTLLFF

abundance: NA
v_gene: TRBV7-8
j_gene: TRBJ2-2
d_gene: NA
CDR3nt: TGTGCCAGCAGCTTAGGGGGGATGAACACCGGGGAGCTGTTTTTT
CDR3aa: CASSLGGMNTGELFF

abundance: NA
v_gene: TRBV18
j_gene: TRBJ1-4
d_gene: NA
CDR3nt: TGTGCCAGCTCACGAGCGAGGGAACTGTTTTTT
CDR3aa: CASSRARELFF

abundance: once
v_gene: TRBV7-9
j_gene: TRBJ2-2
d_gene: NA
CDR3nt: TGTGCCCGGGAACAAGACACCGGGGAGCTGTTTTTT
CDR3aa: CAREQDTGELFF

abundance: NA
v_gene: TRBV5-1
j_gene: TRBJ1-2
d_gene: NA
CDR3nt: TGCGCCAGCAGCTTGGAACAGACCTTCTATGGCTACACCTTC
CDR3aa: CASSLEQTFYGYTF

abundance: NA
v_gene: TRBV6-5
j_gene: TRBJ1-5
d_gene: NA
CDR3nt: TGTGCCAGCAGTTACCCGGGGGGAGGGGAGGCCCAGCCCCAGCATTTT
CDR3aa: CASSYPGGGEAQPQHF

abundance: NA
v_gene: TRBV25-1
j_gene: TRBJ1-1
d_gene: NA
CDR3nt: TGTGCCAGCAGTGGCAGAACGCACAGGGTCGCAGCTTTCTTT
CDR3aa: CASSGRTHRVAAFF

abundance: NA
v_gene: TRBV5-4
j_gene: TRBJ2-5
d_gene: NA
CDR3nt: TGTGCCAGCAGCCATGACCCGCGGGGAGAGACCCAGTACTTC
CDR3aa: CASSHDPRGETQYF

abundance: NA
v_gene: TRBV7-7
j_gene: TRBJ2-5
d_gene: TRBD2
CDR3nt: TGTGCTAGCAGCTTAGCCAGGACTAGCAGCGAGACCCAGTACTTC
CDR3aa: CASSLARTSSETQYF

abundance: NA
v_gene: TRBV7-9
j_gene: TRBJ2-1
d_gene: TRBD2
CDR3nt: TGTGCCAGCAGCTTGACTAGCGGGAGCGATGAGCAGTTCTTC
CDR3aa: CASSLTSGSDEQFF

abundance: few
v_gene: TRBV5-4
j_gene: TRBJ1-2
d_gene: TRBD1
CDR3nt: TGTGCCAGCAGCATGGAGGGACAGGGGGCCAACTATGGCTACACCTTC
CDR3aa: CASSMEGQGANYGYTF

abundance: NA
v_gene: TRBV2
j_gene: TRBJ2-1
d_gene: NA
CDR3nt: TGTGCCAGCAGATGGACCGTAGAGCAGTTCTTC
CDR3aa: CASRWTVEQFF

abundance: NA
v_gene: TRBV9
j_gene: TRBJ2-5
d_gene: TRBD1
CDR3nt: TGTGCCAGCAGCGTAGACAGGGGATACCAAGAGACCCAGTACTTC
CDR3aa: CASSVDRGYQETQYF